This TCR beta chain was identified during a study of blood T cell repertoires in COVID-19. Study in general: Specimens from acute and convalescent COVID-19 originated in the United States, Italy and Spain.

CDR3 size: 17 residues. The germline V gene has CDR1 SGHDT and CDR2 YYEEEE. The V end was cut by 3 bases, the J end by 4 bases, with 21 bases between. Study processing details: Reference gene primers were amplified, and this amplification served to estimate nucleated cell counts. Here immunoSEQ multiplex PCR was the method, and the copy in TCRdb shows in-frame clones only, minus some. D and trimming come from the DNA, and the V and J calls and clone size come from that table. In the table there are more than 150,000 clones, approximately 88% of which are singletons. Material for sequencing was peripheral blood. The TCR originated in a man in his forties or fifties with acute or convalescent COVID-19. The chain has TRBV5-6 and TRBJ2-3; TRBD2 might be the D (6 bases). For the CDR3, the DNA is TGTGCCAGCAGCTCCCAACCTGGAGGGGTAAGGGCAGATACGCAGTATTTT. This sequence encodes CASSSQPGGVRADTQYF.